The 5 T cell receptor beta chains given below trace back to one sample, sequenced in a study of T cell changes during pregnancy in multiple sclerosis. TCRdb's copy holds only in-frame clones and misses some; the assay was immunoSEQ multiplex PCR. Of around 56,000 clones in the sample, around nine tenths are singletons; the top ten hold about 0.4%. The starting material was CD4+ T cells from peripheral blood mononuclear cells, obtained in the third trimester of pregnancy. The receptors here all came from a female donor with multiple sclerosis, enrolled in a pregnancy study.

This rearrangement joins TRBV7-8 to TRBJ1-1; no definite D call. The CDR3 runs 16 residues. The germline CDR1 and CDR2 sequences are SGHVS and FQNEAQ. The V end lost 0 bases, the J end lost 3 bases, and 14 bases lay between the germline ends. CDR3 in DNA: TGTGCCAGCAGCTTAGCGATCCGGGGTCGGGACACTGAAGCTTTCTTT. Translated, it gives CASSLAIRGRDTEAFF.

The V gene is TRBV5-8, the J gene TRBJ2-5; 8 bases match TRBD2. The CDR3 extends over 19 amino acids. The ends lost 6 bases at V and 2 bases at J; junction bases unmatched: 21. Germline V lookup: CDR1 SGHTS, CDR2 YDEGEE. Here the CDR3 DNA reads TGTGCCAGCAATGTGTTCGGGGGGGGCCTCTTGGCTTTACAAGAGACCCAGTACTTC. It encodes CASNVFGGGLLALQETQYF.

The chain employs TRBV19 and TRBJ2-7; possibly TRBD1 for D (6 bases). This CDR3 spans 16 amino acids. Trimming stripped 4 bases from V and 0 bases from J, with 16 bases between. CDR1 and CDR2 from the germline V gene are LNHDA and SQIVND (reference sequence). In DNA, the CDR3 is TGTGCCAGTAGTAGAAGACAGGATGGGAGCTCCTACGAGCAGTACTTC. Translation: CASSRRQDGSSYEQYF.

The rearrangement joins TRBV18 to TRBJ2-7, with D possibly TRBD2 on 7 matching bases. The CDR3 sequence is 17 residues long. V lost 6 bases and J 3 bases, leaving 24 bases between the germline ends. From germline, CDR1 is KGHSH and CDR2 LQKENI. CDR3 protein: CASSSQGGGAIYYEQYF. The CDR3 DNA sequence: TGTGCCAGCTCGTCCCAGGGAGGGGGGGCCATTTACTACGAGCAGTACTTC.

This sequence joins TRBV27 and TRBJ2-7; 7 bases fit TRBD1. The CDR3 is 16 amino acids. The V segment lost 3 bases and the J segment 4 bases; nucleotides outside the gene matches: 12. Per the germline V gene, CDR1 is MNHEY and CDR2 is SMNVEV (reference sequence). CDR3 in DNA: TGTGCCAGCAGTTTGGGCGGAGAGGGGGCTTCTTACGAGCAGTACTTC. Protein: CASSLGGEGASYEQYF.